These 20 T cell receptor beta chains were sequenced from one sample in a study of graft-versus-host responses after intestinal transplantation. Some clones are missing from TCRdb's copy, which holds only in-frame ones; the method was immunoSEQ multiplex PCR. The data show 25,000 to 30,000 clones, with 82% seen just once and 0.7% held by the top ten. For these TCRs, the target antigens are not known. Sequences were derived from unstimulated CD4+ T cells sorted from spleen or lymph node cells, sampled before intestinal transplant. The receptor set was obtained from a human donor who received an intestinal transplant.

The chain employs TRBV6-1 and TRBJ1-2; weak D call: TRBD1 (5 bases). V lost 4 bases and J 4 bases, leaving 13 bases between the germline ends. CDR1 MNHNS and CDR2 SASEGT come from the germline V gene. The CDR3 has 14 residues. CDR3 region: CASSVSRDGYGYTF. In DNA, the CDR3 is TGTGCCAGCAGTGTAAGTAGGGACGGCTATGGCTACACCTTC.

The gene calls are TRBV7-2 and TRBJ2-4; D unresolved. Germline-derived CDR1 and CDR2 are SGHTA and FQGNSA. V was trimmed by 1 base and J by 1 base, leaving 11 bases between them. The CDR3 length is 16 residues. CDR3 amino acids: CASSLGGLGAKNIQYF. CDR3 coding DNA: TGTGCCAGCAGCTTAGGGGGTCTTGGGGCCAAAAACATTCAGTACTTC.

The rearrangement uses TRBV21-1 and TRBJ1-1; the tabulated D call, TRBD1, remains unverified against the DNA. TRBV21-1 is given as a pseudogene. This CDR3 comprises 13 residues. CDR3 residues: CASSKEQNTEAFF. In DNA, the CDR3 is TGTGCCAGCAGCAAAGAACAAAACACTGAAGCTTTCTTT.

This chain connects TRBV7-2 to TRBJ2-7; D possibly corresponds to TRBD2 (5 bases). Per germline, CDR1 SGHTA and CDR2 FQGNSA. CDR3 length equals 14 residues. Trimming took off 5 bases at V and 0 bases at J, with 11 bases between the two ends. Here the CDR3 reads CASSRLRASYEQYF. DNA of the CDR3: TGTGCCAGCAGCCGACTAAGGGCCTCCTACGAGCAGTACTTC. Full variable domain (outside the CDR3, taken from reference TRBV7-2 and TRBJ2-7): GAGVSQSPSNKVTEKGKDVELRCDPISGHTALYWYRQSLGQGLEFLIYFQGNSAPDKSGLPSDRFSAERTGGSVSTLTIQRTQQEDSAVYLCASSRLRASYEQYFGPGTRLTVT.

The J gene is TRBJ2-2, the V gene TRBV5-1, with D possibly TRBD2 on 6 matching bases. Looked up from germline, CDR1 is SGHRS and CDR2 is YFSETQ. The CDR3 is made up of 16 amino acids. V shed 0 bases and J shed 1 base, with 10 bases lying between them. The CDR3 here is CASSLGGTRNTGELFF. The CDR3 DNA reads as TGCGCCAGCAGCTTGGGCGGGACTCGGAACACCGGGGAGCTGTTTTTT.

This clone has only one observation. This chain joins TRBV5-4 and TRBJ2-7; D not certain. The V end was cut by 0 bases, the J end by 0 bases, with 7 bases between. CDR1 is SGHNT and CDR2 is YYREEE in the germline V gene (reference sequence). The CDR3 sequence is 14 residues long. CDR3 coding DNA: TGTGCCAGCAGCTTGGGCGGCAGCTCCTACGAGCAGTACTTC. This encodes CASSLGGSSYEQYF.

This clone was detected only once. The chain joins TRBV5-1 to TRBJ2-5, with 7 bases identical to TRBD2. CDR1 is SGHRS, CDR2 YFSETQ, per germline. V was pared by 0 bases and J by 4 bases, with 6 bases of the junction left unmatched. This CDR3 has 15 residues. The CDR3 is CASSLEAGVAETQYF. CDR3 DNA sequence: TGCGCCAGCAGCTTGGAGGCGGGAGTCGCAGAGACCCAGTACTTC.

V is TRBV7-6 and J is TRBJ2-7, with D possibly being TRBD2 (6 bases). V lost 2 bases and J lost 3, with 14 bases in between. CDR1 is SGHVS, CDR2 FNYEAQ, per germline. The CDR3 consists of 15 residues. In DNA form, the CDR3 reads TGTGCCAGCAGCTTAATTGACGGGAGCGGCTACGAGCAGTACTTC. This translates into CASSLIDGSGYEQYF.

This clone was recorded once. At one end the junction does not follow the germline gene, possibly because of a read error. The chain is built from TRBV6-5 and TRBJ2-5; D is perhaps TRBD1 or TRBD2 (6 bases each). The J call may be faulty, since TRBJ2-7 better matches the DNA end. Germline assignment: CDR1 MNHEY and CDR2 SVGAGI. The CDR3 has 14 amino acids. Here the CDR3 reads CASSSRGLSDEQYF. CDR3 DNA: TGTGCCAGCAGTTCCCGGGGGCTCTCCGACGAGCAGTACTTC.

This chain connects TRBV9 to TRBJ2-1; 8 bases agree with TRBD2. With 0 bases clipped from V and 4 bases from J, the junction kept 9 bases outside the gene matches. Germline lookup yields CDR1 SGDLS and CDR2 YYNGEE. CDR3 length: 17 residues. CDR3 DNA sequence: TGTGCCAGCAGCGTAGGCGGGGGGACGTTTTCGTACAATGAGCAGTTCTTC. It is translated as CASSVGGGTFSYNEQFF.

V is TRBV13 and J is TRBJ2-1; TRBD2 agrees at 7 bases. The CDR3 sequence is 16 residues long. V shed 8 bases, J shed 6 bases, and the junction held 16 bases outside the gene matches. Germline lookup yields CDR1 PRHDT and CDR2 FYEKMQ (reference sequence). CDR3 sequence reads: CASSPPGWGLLNEQFF. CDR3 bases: TGTGCCAGCTCTCCGCCGGGGTGGGGACTACTCAATGAGCAGTTCTTC.

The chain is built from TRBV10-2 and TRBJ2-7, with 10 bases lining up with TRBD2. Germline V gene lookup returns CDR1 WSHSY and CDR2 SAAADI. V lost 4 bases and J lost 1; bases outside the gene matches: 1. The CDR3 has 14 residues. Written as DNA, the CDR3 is TGCGCCAGCAGTGGACTAGCGGGTTCCTACGAGCAGTACTTC. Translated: CASSGLAGSYEQYF.

Written as DNA, the CDR3 is TGTGCCAGCTCACCAGCGGGGGGTTCCACAGATACGCAGTATTTT. Protein product: CASSPAGGSTDTQYF. The V gene is TRBV18, the J gene TRBJ2-3; the match to TRBD2 covers 8 bases. The CDR3 sequence is 15 residues long. CDR1 is KGHSH and CDR2 is LQKENI in the germline V gene. Trimming removed 2 bases from V and 2 bases from J; junction bases left unmatched: 3.

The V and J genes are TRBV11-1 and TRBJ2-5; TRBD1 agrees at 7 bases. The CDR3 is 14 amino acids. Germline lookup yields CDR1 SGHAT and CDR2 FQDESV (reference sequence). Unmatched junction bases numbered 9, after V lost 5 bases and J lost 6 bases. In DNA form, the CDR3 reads TGTGCCAGCAGCCCAACAGGGGCCGTACAGACCCAGTACTTC. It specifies CASSPTGAVQTQYF. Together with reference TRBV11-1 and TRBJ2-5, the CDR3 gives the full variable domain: EAEVAQSPRYKITEKSQAVAFWCDPISGHATLYWYRQILGQGPELLVQFQDESVVDDSQLPKDRFSAERLKGVDSTLKIQPAELGDSAMYLCASSPTGAVQTQYFGPGTRLLVL.

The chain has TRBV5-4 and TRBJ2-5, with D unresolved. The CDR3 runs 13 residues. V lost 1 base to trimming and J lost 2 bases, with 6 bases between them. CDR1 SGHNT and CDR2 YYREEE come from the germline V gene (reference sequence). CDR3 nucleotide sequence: TGTGCCAGCAGCTTGTCACCTCAAGAGACCCAGTACTTC. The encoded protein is CASSLSPQETQYF.

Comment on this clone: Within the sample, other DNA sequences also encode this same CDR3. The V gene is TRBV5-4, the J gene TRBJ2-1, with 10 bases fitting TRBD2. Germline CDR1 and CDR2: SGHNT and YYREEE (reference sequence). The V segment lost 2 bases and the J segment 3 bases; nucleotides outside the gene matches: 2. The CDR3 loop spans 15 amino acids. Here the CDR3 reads CASSFLAGDYNEQFF. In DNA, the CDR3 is TGTGCCAGCAGCTTCCTAGCGGGGGACTACAATGAGCAGTTCTTC.

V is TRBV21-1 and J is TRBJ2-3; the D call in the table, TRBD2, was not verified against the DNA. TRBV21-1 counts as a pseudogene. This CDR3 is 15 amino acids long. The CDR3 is CASSKEALFTDTQYF. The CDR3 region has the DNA TGTGCCAGCAGCAAAGAGGCACTATTCACAGATACGCAGTATTTT.

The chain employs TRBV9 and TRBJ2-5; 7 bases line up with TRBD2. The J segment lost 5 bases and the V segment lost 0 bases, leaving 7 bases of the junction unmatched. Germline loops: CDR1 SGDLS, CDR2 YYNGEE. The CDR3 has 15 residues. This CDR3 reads CASSVGGGWTETQYF. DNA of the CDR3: TGTGCCAGCAGCGTAGGGGGGGGGTGGACGGAGACCCAGTACTTC.

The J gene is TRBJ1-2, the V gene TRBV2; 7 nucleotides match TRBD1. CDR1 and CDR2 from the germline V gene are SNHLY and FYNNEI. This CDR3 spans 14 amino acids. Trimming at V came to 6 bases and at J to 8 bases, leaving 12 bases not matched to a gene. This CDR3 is CASRTTTGARGYTF. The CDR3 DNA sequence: TGTGCCAGCAGAACCACTACAGGGGCGAGAGGCTACACCTTC.

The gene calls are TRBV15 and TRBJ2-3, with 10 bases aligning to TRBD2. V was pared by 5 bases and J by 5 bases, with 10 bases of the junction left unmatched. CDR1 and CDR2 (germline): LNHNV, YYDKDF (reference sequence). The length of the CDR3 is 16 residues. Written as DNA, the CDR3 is TGTGCCACCAGCCTAGGTCTAGCGGGAGCTCGAGATACGCAGTATTTT. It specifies CATSLGLAGARDTQYF.